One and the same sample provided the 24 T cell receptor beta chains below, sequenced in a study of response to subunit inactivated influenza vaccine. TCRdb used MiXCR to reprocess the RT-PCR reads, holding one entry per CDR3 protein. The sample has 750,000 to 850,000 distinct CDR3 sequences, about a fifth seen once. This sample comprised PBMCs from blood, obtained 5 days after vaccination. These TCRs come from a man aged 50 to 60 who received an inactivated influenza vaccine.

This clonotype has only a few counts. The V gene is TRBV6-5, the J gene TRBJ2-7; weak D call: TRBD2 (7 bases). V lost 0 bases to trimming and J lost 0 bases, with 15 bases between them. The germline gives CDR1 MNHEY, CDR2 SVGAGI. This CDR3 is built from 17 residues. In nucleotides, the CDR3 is TGTGCCAGCAGTTACTCGATGGGCGGGGGCAGCTCCTACGAGCAGTACTTC. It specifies CASSYSMGGGSSYEQYF.

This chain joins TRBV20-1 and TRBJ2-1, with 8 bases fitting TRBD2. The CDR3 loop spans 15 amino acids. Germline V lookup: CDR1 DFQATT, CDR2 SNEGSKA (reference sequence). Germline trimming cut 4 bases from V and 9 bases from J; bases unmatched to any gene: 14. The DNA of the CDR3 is TGCAGTGCTAAAGGCGTGGCTAGCGGGTTCGGTGAGCAGTTCTTC. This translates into CSAKGVASGFGEQFF.

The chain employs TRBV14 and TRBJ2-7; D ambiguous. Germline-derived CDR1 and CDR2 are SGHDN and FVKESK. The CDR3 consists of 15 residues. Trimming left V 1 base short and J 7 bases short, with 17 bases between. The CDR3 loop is CASSQVATRSWEQYF. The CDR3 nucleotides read TGTGCCAGCAGCCAAGTCGCCACGCGAAGTTGGGAGCAGTACTTC.

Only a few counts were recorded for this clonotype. The CDR3 coding sequence is TGTGCCAGCAGCTCCCGAGGGGGGAATGAAAAACTGTTTTTT. Residues: CASSSRGGNEKLFF. This chain connects TRBV7-2 to TRBJ1-4, with D possibly TRBD1 on 6 matching bases. The CDR3 sequence is 14 residues long. CDR1 and CDR2 (germline): SGHTA, FQGNSA. Deletions cut 4 bases from V and 5 bases from J, with 11 bases between.

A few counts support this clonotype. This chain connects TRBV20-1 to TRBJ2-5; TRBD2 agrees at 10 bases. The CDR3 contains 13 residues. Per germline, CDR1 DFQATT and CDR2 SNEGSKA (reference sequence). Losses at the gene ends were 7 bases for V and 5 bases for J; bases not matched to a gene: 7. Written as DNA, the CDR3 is TGCAGTGTCAAGCGGGAGGGCCGTGAGACCCAGTACTTC. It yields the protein CSVKREGRETQYF.

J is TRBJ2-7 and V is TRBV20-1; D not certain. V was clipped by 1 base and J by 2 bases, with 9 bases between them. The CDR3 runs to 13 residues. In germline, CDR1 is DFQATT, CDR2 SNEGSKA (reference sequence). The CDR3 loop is CSARVPATYEQYF. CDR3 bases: TGCAGTGCTAGAGTCCCTGCTACCTACGAGCAGTACTTC.

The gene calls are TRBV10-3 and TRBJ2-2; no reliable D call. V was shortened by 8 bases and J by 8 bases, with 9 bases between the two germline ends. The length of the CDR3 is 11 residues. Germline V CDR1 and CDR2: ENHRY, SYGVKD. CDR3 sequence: CAIAPTGELFF. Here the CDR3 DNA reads TGTGCCATCGCCCCCACTGGGGAGCTGTTTTTT.

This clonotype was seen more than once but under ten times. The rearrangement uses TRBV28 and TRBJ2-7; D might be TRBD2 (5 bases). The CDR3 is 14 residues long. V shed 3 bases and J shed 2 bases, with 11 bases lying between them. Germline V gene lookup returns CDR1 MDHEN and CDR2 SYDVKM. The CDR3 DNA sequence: TGTGCCAGCAGTTTCCGGGGAGCGCCCTACGAGCAGTACTTC. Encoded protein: CASSFRGAPYEQYF.

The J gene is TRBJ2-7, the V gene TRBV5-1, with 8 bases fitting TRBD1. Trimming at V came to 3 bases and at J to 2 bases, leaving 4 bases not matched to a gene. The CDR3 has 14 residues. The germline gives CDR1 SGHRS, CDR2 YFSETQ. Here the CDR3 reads CASSWTGKPYEQYF. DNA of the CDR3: TGCGCCAGCAGCTGGACAGGGAAGCCCTACGAGCAGTACTTC.

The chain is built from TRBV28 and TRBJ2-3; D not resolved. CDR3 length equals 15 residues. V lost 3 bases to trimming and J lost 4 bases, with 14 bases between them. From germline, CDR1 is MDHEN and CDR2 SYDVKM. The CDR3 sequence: CASSLYGQEADTQYF. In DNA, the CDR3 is TGTGCCAGCAGTTTGTACGGCCAAGAGGCAGATACGCAGTATTTT.

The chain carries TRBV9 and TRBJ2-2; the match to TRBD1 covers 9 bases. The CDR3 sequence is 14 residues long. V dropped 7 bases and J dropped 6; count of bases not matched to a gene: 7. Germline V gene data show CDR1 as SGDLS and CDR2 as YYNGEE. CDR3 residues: CASGGQGVAGELFF. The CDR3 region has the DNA TGTGCCAGCGGGGGACAGGGCGTTGCCGGGGAGCTGTTTTTT.

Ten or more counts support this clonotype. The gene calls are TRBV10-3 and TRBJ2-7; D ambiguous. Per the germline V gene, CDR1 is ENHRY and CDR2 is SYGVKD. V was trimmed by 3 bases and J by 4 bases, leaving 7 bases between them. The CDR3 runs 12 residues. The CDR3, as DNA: TGTGCCATCAGTGATGGGCAGTACGAGCAGTACTTC. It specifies CAISDGQYEQYF.

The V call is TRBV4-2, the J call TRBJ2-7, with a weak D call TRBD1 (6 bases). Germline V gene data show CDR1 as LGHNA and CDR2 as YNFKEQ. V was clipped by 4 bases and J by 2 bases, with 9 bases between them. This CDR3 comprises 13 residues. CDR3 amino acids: CASSRDKTYEQYF. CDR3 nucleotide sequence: TGTGCCAGCAGCCGGGACAAGACCTACGAGCAGTACTTC.

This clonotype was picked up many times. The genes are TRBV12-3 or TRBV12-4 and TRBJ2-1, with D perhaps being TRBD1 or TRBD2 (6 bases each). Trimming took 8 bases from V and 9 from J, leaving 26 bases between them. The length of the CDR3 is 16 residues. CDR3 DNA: TGTGCCAGCCGCAACTCTTGGGGGGCCGATTATCCTGAGCAGTTCTTC. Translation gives CASRNSWGADYPEQFF.

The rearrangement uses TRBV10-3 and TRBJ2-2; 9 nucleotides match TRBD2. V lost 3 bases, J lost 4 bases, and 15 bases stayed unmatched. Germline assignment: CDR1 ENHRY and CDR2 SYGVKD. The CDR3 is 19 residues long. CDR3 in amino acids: CAISEPLAGPISGTGELFF. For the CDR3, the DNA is TGTGCCATCAGTGAACCTCTAGCGGGGCCGATTTCGGGCACCGGGGAGCTGTTTTTT.

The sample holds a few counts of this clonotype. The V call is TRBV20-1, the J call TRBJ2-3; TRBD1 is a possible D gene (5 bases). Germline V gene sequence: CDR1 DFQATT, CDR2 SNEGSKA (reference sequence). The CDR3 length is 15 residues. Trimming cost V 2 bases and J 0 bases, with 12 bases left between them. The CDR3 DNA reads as TGCAGTGCTAGAACTTCAGGGTGGAGCACAGATACGCAGTATTTT. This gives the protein CSARTSGWSTDTQYF.

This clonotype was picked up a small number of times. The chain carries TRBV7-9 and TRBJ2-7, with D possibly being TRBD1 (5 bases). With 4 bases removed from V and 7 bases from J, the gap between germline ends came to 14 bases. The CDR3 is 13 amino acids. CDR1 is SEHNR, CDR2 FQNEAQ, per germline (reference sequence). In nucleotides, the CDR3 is TGTGCCAGCAGCTCTTTGGGGCTGAGGGAGCAGTACTTC. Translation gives CASSSLGLREQYF.

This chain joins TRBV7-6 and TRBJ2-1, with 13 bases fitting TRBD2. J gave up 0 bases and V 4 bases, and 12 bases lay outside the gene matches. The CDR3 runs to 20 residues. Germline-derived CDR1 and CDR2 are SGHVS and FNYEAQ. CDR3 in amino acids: CASSWGGGLAGMSSYNEQFF. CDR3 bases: TGTGCCAGCAGCTGGGGGGGGGGACTAGCGGGGATGAGCTCCTACAATGAGCAGTTCTTC.

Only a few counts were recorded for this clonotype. The CDR3 DNA is TGCAGTGCTAGAATCCAGGACGAGCAGTACTTC. Translation: CSARIQDEQYF. The J gene is TRBJ2-7, the V gene TRBV20-1, with D unclear. Germline V gene lookup returns CDR1 DFQATT and CDR2 SNEGSKA (reference sequence). The CDR3 is made up of 11 amino acids. The V end lost 2 bases, the J end lost 5 bases, and 7 bases lay between the germline ends.

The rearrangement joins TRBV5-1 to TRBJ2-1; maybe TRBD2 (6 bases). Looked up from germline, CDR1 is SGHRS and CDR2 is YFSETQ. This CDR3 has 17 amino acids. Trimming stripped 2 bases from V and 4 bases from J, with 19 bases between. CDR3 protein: CASSFGRPKGTYNEQFF. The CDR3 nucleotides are TGCGCCAGCAGCTTCGGACGGCCCAAGGGGACTTACAATGAGCAGTTCTTC.

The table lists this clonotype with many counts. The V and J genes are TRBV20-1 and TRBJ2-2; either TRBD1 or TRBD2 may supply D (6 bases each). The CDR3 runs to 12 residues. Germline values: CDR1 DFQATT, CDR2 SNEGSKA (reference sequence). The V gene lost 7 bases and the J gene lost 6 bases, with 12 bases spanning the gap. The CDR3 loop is CSVERGAGELFF. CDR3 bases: TGCAGTGTCGAGAGGGGGGCCGGGGAGCTGTTTTTT.

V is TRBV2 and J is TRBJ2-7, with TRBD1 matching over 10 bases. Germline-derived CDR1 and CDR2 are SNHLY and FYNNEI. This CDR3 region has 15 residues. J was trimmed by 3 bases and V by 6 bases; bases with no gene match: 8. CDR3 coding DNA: TGTGCCAGCAGATGGACAGGGGGTGGACGCTACGAGCAGTACTTC. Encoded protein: CASRWTGGGRYEQYF.

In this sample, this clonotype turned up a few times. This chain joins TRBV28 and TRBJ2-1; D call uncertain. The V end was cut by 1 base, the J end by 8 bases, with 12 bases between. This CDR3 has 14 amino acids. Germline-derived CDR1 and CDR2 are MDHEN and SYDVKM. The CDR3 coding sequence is TGTGCCAGCAGTTTATCCCAGGTTGCGGATGAGCAGTTCTTC. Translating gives CASSLSQVADEQFF.

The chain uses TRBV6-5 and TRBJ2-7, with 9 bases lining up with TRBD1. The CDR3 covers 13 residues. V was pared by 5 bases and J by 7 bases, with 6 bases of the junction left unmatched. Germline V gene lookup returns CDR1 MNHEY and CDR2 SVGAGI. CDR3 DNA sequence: TGTGCCAGCAGTATACAGGGGGCGAGGGAGCAGTACTTC. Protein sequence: CASSIQGAREQYF.